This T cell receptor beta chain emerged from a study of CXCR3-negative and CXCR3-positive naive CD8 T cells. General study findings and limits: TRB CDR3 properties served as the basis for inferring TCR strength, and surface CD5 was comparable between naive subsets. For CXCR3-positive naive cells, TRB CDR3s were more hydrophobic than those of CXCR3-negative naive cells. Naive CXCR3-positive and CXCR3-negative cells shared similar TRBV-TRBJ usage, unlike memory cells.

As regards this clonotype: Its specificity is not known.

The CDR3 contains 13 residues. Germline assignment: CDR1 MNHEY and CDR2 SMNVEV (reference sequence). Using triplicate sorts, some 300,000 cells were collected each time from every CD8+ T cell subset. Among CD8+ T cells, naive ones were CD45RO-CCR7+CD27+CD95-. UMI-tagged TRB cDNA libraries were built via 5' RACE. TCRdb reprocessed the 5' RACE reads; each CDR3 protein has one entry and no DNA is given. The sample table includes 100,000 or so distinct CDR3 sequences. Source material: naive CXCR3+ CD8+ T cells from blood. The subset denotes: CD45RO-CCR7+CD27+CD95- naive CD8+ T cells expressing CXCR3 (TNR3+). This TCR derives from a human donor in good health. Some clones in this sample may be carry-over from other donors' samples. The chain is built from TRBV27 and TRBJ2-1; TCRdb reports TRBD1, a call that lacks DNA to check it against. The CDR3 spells CASSYGGDNEQFF.